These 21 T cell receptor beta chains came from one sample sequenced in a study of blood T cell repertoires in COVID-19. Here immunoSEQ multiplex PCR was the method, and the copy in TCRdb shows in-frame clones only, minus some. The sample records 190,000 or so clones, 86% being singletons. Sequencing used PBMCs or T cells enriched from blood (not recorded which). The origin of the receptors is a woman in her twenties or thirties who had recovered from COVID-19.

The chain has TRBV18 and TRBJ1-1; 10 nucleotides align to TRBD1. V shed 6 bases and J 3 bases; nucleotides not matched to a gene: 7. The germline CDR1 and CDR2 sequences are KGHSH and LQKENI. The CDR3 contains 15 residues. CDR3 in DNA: TGTGCCAGCTCGCCGGGACAGGGGTGGGACACTGAAGCTTTCTTT. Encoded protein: CASSPGQGWDTEAFF.

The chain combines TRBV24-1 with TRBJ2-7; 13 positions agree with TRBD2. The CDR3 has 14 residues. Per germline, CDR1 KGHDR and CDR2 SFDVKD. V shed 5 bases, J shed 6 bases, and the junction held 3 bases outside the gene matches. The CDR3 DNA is TGTGCCACCAGTGCCACTAGCGGGAGGGGCGAGCAGTACTTC. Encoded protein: CATSATSGRGEQYF.

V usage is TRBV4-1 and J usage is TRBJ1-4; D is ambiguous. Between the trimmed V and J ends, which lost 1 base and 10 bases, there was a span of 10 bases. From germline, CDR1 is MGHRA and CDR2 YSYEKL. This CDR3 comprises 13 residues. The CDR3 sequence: CASSQVREGKLFF. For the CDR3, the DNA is TGCGCCAGCAGCCAAGTTAGAGAGGGAAAACTGTTTTTT.

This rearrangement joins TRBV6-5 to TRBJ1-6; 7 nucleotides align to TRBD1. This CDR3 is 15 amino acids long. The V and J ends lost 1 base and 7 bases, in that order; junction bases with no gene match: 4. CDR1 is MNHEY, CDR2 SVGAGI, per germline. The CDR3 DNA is TGTGCCAGCAGTTACTTAAGACAGGGAAATTCACCCCTCCACTTT. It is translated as CASSYLRQGNSPLHF.

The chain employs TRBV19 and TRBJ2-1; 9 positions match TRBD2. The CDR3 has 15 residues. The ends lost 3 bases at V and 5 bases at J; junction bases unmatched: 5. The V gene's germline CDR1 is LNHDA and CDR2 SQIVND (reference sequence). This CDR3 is CASSMVLAGHNEQFF. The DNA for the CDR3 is TGTGCCAGTAGTATGGTGCTAGCGGGGCACAATGAGCAGTTCTTC.

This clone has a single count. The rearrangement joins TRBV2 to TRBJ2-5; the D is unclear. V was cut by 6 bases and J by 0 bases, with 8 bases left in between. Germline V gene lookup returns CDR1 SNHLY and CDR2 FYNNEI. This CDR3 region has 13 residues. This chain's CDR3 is CASSYSYQETQYF. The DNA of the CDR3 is TGTGCCAGCAGCTACAGCTACCAAGAGACCCAGTACTTC.

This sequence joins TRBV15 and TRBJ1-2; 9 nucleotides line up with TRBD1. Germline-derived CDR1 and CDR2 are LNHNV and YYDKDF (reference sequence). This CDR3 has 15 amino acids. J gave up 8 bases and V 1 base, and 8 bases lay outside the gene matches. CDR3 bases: TGTGCCACCAGCAGAGGACAGGGGGTCGTTTTAGGCTACACCTTC. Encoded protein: CATSRGQGVVLGYTF.

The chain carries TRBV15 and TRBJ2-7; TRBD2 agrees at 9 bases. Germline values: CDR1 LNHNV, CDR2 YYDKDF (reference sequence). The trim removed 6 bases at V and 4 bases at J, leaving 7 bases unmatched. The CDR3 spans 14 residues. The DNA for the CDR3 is TGTGCCACCAGAACGACTAGCGGAAAATACGAGCAGTACTTC. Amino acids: CATRTTSGKYEQYF.

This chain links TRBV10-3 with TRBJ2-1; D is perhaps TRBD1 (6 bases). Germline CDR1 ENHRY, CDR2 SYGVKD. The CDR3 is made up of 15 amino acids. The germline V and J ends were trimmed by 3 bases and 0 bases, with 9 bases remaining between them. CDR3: CAISEGGYSYNEQFF. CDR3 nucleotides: TGTGCCATCAGTGAAGGGGGATACTCCTACAATGAGCAGTTCTTC.

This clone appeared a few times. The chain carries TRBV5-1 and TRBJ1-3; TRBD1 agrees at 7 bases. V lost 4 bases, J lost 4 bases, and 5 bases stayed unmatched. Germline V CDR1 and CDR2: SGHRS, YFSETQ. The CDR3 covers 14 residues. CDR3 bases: TGCGCCAGCAGCCGGACAGGCGCGGGAAACACCATATATTTT. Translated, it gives CASSRTGAGNTIYF.

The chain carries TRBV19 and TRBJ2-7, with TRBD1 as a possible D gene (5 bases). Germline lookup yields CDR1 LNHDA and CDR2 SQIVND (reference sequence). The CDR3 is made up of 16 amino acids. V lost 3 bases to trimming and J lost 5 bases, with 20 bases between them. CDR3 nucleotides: TGTGCCAGTAGTATGCAGGGCGGCTCAACACCAAACGAGCAGTACTTC. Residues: CASSMQGGSTPNEQYF. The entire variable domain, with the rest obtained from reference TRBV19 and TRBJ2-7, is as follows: DGGITQSPKYLFRKEGQNVTLSCEQNLNHDAMYWYRQDPGQGLRLIYYSQIVNDFQKGDIAEGYSVSREKKESFPLTVTSAQKNPTAFYLCASSMQGGSTPNEQYFGPGTRLTVT.

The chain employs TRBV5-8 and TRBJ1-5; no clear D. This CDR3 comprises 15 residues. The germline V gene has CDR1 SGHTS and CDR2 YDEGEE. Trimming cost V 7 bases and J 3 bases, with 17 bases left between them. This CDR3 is CASGQKGRNNQPQHF. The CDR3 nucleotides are TGTGCCAGCGGCCAAAAAGGGAGGAACAATCAGCCCCAGCATTTT.

CDR3 protein: CASRYEVVNEQFF. CDR3 nucleotides: TGCGCCAGCAGATACGAGGTGGTAAATGAGCAGTTCTTC. The chain combines TRBV5-1 with TRBJ2-1; D is undetermined. Per germline, CDR1 SGHRS and CDR2 YFSETQ. With 5 bases removed from V and 7 bases from J, the gap between germline ends came to 13 bases. The CDR3 runs 13 residues. The whole variable domain, filled in from reference TRBV5-1 and TRBJ2-1, reads KAGVTQTPRYLIKTRGQQVTLSCSPISGHRSVSWYQQTPGQGLQFLFEYFSETQRNKGNFPGRFSGRQFSNSRSEMNVSTLELGDSALYLCASRYEVVNEQFFGPGTRLTVL.

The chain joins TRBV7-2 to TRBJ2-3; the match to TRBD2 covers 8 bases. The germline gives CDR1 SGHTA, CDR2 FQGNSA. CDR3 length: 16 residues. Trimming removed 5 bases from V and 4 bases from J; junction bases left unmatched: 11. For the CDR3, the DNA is TGTGCCAGCAGCCCTGGGAACGGGAGGGCCTCAGATACGCAGTATTTT. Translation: CASSPGNGRASDTQYF.

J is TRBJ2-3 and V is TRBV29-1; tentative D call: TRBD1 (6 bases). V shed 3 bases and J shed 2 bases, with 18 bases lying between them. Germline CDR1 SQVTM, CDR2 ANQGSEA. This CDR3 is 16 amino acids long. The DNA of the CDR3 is TGCAGCGTTGACCCTACAGGGAACACACACACAGATACGCAGTATTTT. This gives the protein CSVDPTGNTHTDTQYF.

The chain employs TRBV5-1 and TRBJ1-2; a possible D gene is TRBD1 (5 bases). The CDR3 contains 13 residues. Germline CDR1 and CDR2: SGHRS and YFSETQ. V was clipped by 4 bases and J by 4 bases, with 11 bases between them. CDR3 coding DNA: TGCGCCAGCAGCGTGCAGGGCGGCTATGGCTACACCTTC. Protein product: CASSVQGGYGYTF.

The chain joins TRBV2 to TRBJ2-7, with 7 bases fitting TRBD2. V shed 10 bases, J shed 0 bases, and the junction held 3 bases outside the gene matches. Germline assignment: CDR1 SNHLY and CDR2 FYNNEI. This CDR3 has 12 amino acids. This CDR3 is CATGGSSYEQYF. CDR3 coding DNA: TGTGCCACCGGGGGGAGCTCCTACGAGCAGTACTTC.

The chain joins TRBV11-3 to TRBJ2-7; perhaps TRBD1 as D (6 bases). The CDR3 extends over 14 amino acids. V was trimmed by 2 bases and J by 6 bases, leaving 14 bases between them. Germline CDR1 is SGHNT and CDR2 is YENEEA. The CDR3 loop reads CASSLSNRVGEQYF. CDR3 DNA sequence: TGTGCCAGCAGCTTATCGAACAGGGTGGGCGAGCAGTACTTC.

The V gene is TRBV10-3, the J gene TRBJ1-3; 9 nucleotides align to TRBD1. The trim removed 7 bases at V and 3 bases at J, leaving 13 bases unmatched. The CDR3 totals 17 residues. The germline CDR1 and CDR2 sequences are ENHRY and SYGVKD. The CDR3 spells CAINDPTGGDGGNTIYF. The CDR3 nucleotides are TGTGCCATCAATGACCCCACAGGGGGCGACGGTGGAAACACCATATATTTT.

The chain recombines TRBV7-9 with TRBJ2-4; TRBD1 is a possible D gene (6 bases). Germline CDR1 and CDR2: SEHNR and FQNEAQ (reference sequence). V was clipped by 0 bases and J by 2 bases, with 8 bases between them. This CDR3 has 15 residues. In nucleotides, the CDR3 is TGTGCCAGCAGCTTAGCCCAGGGGTCCAAAAACATTCAGTACTTC. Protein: CASSLAQGSKNIQYF.

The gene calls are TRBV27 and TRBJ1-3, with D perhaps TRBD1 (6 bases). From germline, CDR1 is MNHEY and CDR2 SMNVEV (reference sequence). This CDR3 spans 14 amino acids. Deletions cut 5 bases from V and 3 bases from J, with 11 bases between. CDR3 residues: CASSATGFGNTIYF. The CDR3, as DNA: TGTGCCAGCAGTGCAACAGGGTTTGGAAACACCATATATTTT.